This T cell receptor beta chain derives from a study of T cells in Graves' hyperthyroidism and ophthalmopathy. In the study overall: Peripheral blood was secured at the point of initial diagnosis, before any treatment.

Amplification yielded TCR beta CDR3 regions, with RNA transcripts as the source. Researchers ran a first-round RT-PCR on the TCR CDR3 using the HTBI primer set. TCRdb re-called the multiplex PCR reads with MiXCR, one entry per CDR3 protein. The table lists around 690,000 distinct CDR3 sequences, roughly a sixth of them singletons. The table lists this clonotype with many counts. Sequenced material: blood. This TCR derives from a man in his fifties with Graves' hyperthyroidism.

CDR3: CAISERDLVRADGEQFF. The CDR3 coding sequence is TGTGCCATCAGTGAGCGGGACCTCGTACGAGCGGATGGTGAGCAGTTCTTC. The chain employs TRBV10-3 and TRBJ2-1; either TRBD1 or TRBD2 may supply D (5 bases each). With 2 bases removed from V and 9 bases from J, the gap between germline ends came to 23 bases. This CDR3 spans 17 amino acids. CDR1 and CDR2 (germline): ENHRY, SYGVKD.